The 19 T cell receptor beta chains below all came from one sample that was sequenced in a study of identifying expanded T cells in peripheral blood. The method was immunoSEQ multiplex PCR; TCRdb's version includes in-frame clones alone and lacks a portion of them. The sample holds 90,000 to 100,000 clones, around nine tenths seen once. Input material: blood. The receptor set was obtained from a person aged 18 to 70 in good health.

The V and J genes are TRBV27 and TRBJ2-3; 7 bases are shared with TRBD2. V lost 7 bases, J lost 6 bases, and 10 bases stayed unmatched. Germline CDR1 is MNHEY and CDR2 is SMNVEV (reference sequence). The CDR3 is 14 amino acids. The CDR3 reads CASTPAGVEDTQYF. The DNA for the CDR3 is TGTGCCAGCACCCCCGCGGGGGTAGAGGATACGCAGTATTTT.

This clone has a single count. The chain links TRBV29-1 to TRBJ2-5; 8 bases line up with TRBD1. The CDR3 extends over 13 amino acids. V lost 6 bases, J lost 5 bases, and 8 bases stayed unmatched. The germline V gene encodes CDR1 SQVTM and CDR2 ANQGSEA. The CDR3 reads CSVADRGGETQYF. Written as DNA, the CDR3 is TGCAGCGTAGCAGACAGGGGAGGCGAGACCCAGTACTTC. The whole variable domain, filled in from reference TRBV29-1 and TRBJ2-5, reads SAVISQKPSRDICQRGTSLTIQCQVDSQVTMMFWYRQQPGQSLTLIATANQGSEATYESGFVIDKFPISRPNLTFSTLTVSNMSPEDSSIYLCSVADRGGETQYFGPGTRLLVL.

The rearrangement links TRBV5-4 to TRBJ2-5; TRBD1 agrees at 11 bases. The J segment lost 5 bases and the V segment lost 1 base, leaving 4 bases of the junction unmatched. The CDR3 loop spans 15 amino acids. Germline V gene sequence: CDR1 SGHNT, CDR2 YYREEE (reference sequence). The CDR3 spells CASSLKGQGVETQYF. CDR3 DNA: TGTGCCAGCAGCTTGAAGGGACAGGGGGTTGAGACCCAGTACTTC.

The genes are TRBV10-3 and TRBJ1-4, with no clear D. Deletions cut 3 bases from V and 15 bases from J, with 20 bases between. This CDR3 spans 14 amino acids. Germline V gives CDR1 ENHRY, CDR2 SYGVKD. The CDR3 sequence is CAISDGLSPPRLFF. Here the CDR3 DNA reads TGTGCCATCAGTGATGGGCTCTCCCCCCCTCGATTGTTTTTT.

The J gene is TRBJ1-2, the V gene TRBV18; tentative D call: TRBD1 (5 bases). The CDR3 has 15 residues. Germline CDR1 reads KGHSH; CDR2 reads LQKENI. Trimming took off 2 bases at V and 2 bases at J, with 12 bases between the two ends. In DNA form, the CDR3 reads TGTGCCAGCTCACCAGTGACAGCGACAAACTATGGCTACACCTTC. Translating it yields CASSPVTATNYGYTF.

The V gene is TRBV6-1, the J gene TRBJ2-3, with 7 positions matching TRBD1. This CDR3 has 15 residues. Germline V CDR1 and CDR2: MNHNS, SASEGT. V was clipped by 4 bases and J by 0 bases; unmatched bases: 4. The DNA of the CDR3 is TGTGCCAGCAGTGCTCGGGACAGAAGCACAGATACGCAGTATTTT. Protein sequence: CASSARDRSTDTQYF.

The rearrangement links TRBV28 to TRBJ2-5; perhaps TRBD1 as D (5 bases). Germline lookup yields CDR1 MDHEN and CDR2 SYDVKM. The V gene lost 4 bases and the J gene lost 4 bases, with 22 bases spanning the gap. The CDR3 contains 17 residues. The CDR3 nucleotides are TGTGCCAGCAGTTCTCCCTTGATGATAGGGCAGGGAGAGACCCAGTACTTC. Encoded protein: CASSSPLMIGQGETQYF.

The sample holds one count of this clone. This chain joins TRBV5-1 and TRBJ1-2, with 9 bases that match TRBD1. From germline, CDR1 is SGHRS and CDR2 YFSETQ. The CDR3 extends over 13 amino acids. V lost 0 bases, J lost 6 bases, and 0 bases stayed unmatched. The CDR3 is CASSLGDRDGYTF. The CDR3 DNA reads as TGCGCCAGCAGCTTGGGGGACAGGGATGGCTACACCTTC.

CDR3 region: CASSLQIGNYNEQFF. CDR3 nucleotides: TGTGCCAGCAGCTTACAGATCGGGAACTACAATGAGCAGTTCTTC. This rearrangement joins TRBV7-2 to TRBJ2-1; a possible D gene is TRBD2 (5 bases). The CDR3 contains 15 residues. V was cut by 2 bases and J by 3 bases, with 11 bases left in between. Germline assignment: CDR1 SGHTA and CDR2 FQGNSA.

V gene TRBV11-2 combines with J gene TRBJ2-2, with 8 bases fitting TRBD2. The CDR3 sequence is 17 residues long. The J segment lost 0 bases and the V segment lost 5 bases, leaving 8 bases of the junction unmatched. Germline V gene lookup returns CDR1 SGHAT and CDR2 FQNNGV. Written as DNA, the CDR3 is TGTGCCAGCAGCCGAGCCCCGGGGGGGCCGAACACCGGGGAGCTGTTTTTT. Its translation: CASSRAPGGPNTGELFF.

In this sample, this clone turned up once. The chain has TRBV5-1 and TRBJ2-5; 8 positions agree with TRBD2. The CDR3 is 16 residues long. V was clipped by 0 bases and J by 1 base; unmatched bases: 5. The germline CDR1 and CDR2 sequences are SGHRS and YFSETQ. This chain's CDR3 is CASSLVLAGAQETQYF. As DNA, the CDR3 is TGCGCCAGCAGCTTGGTGCTAGCGGGCGCCCAAGAGACCCAGTACTTC. Based on the CDR3 plus reference TRBV5-1 and TRBJ2-5, the full variable domain is KAGVTQTPRYLIKTRGQQVTLSCSPISGHRSVSWYQQTPGQGLQFLFEYFSETQRNKGNFPGRFSGRQFSNSRSEMNVSTLELGDSALYLCASSLVLAGAQETQYFGPGTRLLVL.

This sequence joins TRBV13 and TRBJ2-5; D possibly matches TRBD1 or TRBD2 (5 bases each). V dropped 3 bases and J dropped 3 bases, with 11 bases sitting between them. This CDR3 contains 14 residues. CDR1 and CDR2 from the germline V gene are PRHDT and FYEKMQ (reference sequence). Here the CDR3 reads CASSLGRTEETQYF. The DNA for the CDR3 is TGTGCCAGCAGCTTGGGACGGACCGAAGAGACCCAGTACTTC.

The chain links TRBV7-6 to TRBJ2-7; D remains unclear. The CDR3 loop spans 11 amino acids. The ends were cut back, 4 bases at V and 4 bases at J, with 5 bases in the middle. Germline-derived CDR1 and CDR2 are SGHVS and FNYEAQ. CDR3 sequence (DNA): TGTGCCAGCAGCTCCTTTTACGAGCAGTACTTC. It codes for CASSSFYEQYF.

The rearrangement links TRBV6-5 to TRBJ1-6; 9 positions match TRBD1. This CDR3 has 12 amino acids. Germline trimming cut 6 bases from V and 9 bases from J; bases unmatched to any gene: 0. Germline V gives CDR1 MNHEY, CDR2 SVGAGI. The CDR3, as DNA: TGTGCCAGCAGGACAGGGGGTTCACCCCTCCACTTT. Translation gives CASRTGGSPLHF.

The V call is TRBV9, the J call TRBJ2-3, with 7 bases fitting TRBD1. The CDR3 runs to 14 residues. Germline assignment: CDR1 SGDLS and CDR2 YYNGEE. V lost 0 bases to trimming and J lost 5 bases; unmatched junction nucleotides: 3. CDR3 sequence reads: CASSVEGAQDTQYF. The CDR3, as DNA: TGTGCCAGCAGCGTAGAGGGGGCGCAAGATACGCAGTATTTT.

The CDR3 loop is CAISDPTRQGANTEAFF. The CDR3 nucleotides are TGTGCCATCAGTGATCCAACGAGACAGGGGGCGAACACTGAAGCTTTCTTT. The chain recombines TRBV10-3 with TRBJ1-1, with 10 bases identical to TRBD1. This CDR3 has 17 amino acids. V lost 3 bases, J lost 1 base, and 8 bases stayed unmatched. The V gene's germline CDR1 is ENHRY and CDR2 SYGVKD.

V usage is TRBV10-2 and J usage is TRBJ2-1; D call uncertain. This CDR3 comprises 12 residues. Germline V gene lookup returns CDR1 WSHSY and CDR2 SAAADI. Trimming removed 3 bases at V and 7 bases at J, with 7 bases between. The CDR3 DNA sequence: TGCGCCAGCAGTGACAGTTGGAATGAGCAGTTCTTC. Translation gives CASSDSWNEQFF.

This clone was seen only once. The chain carries TRBV7-9 and TRBJ1-1, with a possible D match to TRBD1 (6 bases). The CDR3 runs 16 residues. CDR1 and CDR2 (germline): SEHNR, FQNEAQ (reference sequence). The V end lost 1 base, the J end lost 1 base, and 13 bases lay between the germline ends. The CDR3 here is CASSLEGGTENTEAFF. In DNA form, the CDR3 reads TGTGCCAGCAGCTTAGAGGGGGGTACAGAGAACACTGAAGCTTTCTTT.

V is TRBV7-7 and J is TRBJ2-5; D perhaps matches TRBD1 (6 bases). The CDR3 runs to 13 residues. Trimming removed 1 base from V and 5 bases from J, with 8 bases in between. Germline V gene sequence: CDR1 SSHAT, CDR2 FNYEAQ (reference sequence). CDR3 nucleotides: TGTGCCAGCAGCTTAGATGGGGGCGAGACCCAGTACTTC. Amino acid sequence: CASSLDGGETQYF.